The 3 T cell receptor beta chains below come from one sample, sequenced in a study of blood T cell repertoires in COVID-19. Measured with immunoSEQ multiplex PCR; TCRdb has only the in-frame clones, and not every one. The table includes more than 300,000 clones, 90% detected once. The sequenced sample consisted of PBMCs or T cells enriched from blood (not recorded which). The receptor source for this set is a woman aged 25 to 39 who had been exposed to COVID-19.

CDR3 bases: TGTGCCAGCAGCCTCAGTGCCAGGGGTGAAGCTTTCTTT. Its translation is CASSLSARGEAFF. V and J are TRBV3-1 (or the pseudogene TRBV3-2) and TRBJ1-1; a weak D match, TRBD1 (6 bases). The CDR3 has 13 amino acids. V was trimmed by 4 bases and J by 7 bases, leaving 13 bases between them. Germline CDR1 is LGHDT and CDR2 is YNNKEL (reference sequence).

The gene calls are TRBV5-4 and TRBJ1-1; 7 bases align to TRBD1. The CDR3 totals 18 residues. The ends lost 5 bases at V and 5 bases at J; junction bases unmatched: 21. CDR1 is SGHNT and CDR2 is YYREEE in the germline V gene (reference sequence). CDR3 nucleotide sequence: TGTGCCAGCAGGCCCGGGCCAGGGGGTCTGGCCGATTTGACTGAAGCTTTCTTT. Amino acids: CASRPGPGGLADLTEAFF.

There are many counts of this clone. The rearrangement joins TRBV3-1 (or the pseudogene TRBV3-2) to TRBJ1-6, with a tentative D call TRBD1 (5 bases). Between the trimmed V and J ends, which lost 2 bases and 0 bases, there was a span of 11 bases. This CDR3 region has 17 residues. From germline, CDR1 is LGHDT and CDR2 YNNKEL (reference sequence). The CDR3 region is CASSQKRGSSYNSPLHF. The CDR3 DNA is TGTGCCAGCAGCCAAAAAAGGGGTAGCTCCTATAATTCACCCCTCCACTTT.